Below, 22 T cell receptor beta chains from the same sample are listed, as sequenced in a study of blood T cell repertoires in COVID-19. Repertoires were generated with immunoSEQ multiplex PCR, while TCRdb's copy carries only in-frame clones and drops some. The data contain around 270,000 clones, roughly 86% of them singletons. Material for sequencing was peripheral blood. These receptors came from a man in his forties who had recovered from COVID-19.

This chain uses TRBV19 with TRBJ2-1; the D gene is possibly TRBD2 (5 bases). Germline V gives CDR1 LNHDA, CDR2 SQIVND (reference sequence). The CDR3 is 15 amino acids. V lost 0 bases, J lost 3 bases, and 9 bases lay in between. CDR3 DNA sequence: TGTGCCAGTAGTATAGACCCTAGCAGCTACAATGAGCAGTTCTTC. This sequence encodes CASSIDPSSYNEQFF.

The V and J genes are TRBV2 and TRBJ2-5; TRBD2 might be the D (6 bases). V shed 11 bases and J shed 0 bases, with 13 bases lying between them. The CDR3 spans 13 residues. The germline V gene encodes CDR1 SNHLY and CDR2 FYNNEI. CDR3 protein: CARTGEDQETQYF. CDR3 in DNA: TGTGCCCGAACGGGGGAGGACCAAGAGACCCAGTACTTC.

The chain uses TRBV7-6 and TRBJ1-2; tentatively, D is TRBD1 (5 bases). Per the germline V gene, CDR1 is SGHVS and CDR2 is FNYEAQ. The CDR3 spans 13 residues. V lost 3 bases to trimming and J lost 5 bases, with 10 bases between them. The CDR3 DNA sequence: TGTGCCAGCAGCTTCCCGGGGGAATATGGCTACACCTTC. It codes for CASSFPGEYGYTF.

This clone is a singleton in its sample. This CDR3 is CASSRREGSGYTF. In DNA form, the CDR3 reads TGTGCCAGCAGTCGGAGGGAGGGTTCTGGCTACACCTTC. The chain employs TRBV12-3 or TRBV12-4 and TRBJ1-2; D gene unclear. V lost 5 bases and J 7 bases, leaving 14 bases between the germline ends. CDR3 size: 13 residues.

V gene TRBV7-6 combines with J gene TRBJ2-5, with 9 bases that match TRBD2. J lost 1 base, V lost 1 base, and 7 bases had no gene match. The CDR3 extends over 17 amino acids. In germline, CDR1 is SGHVS, CDR2 FNYEAQ. CDR3 sequence: CASSLEGGGAIQETQYF. For the CDR3, the DNA is TGTGCCAGCAGCTTAGAGGGCGGGGGGGCGATCCAAGAGACCCAGTACTTC.

The rearrangement links TRBV19 to TRBJ2-1; TRBD2 aligns across 16 bases. The V segment lost 9 bases and the J segment 1 base; nucleotides outside the gene matches: 12. CDR1 LNHDA and CDR2 SQIVND come from the germline V gene (reference sequence). The CDR3 length is 19 residues. The CDR3 sequence is CASIPGTSGRAVSYNEQFF. CDR3 in DNA: TGTGCCAGCATTCCCGGGACTAGCGGGAGGGCCGTATCCTACAATGAGCAGTTCTTC.

The rearrangement uses TRBV19 and TRBJ2-6; 7 nucleotides align to TRBD1. The CDR3 is 14 residues long. The germline V gene encodes CDR1 LNHDA and CDR2 SQIVND (reference sequence). The junction had 5 bases not matched to a gene; V was cut back by 6 bases and J by 6 bases. The CDR3 DNA sequence: TGTGCCAGTAGACCTCAGGGGGAGGCCAACGTCCTGACTTTC. Amino acid sequence: CASRPQGEANVLTF.

This rearrangement joins TRBV4-1 to TRBJ2-1; 10 positions match TRBD2. In germline, CDR1 is MGHRA, CDR2 YSYEKL. V lost 7 bases and J lost 10; bases outside the gene matches: 19. This CDR3 contains 17 residues. CDR3 loop: CASTPGGMLAGEVEQFF. CDR3 nucleotides: TGCGCCAGCACCCCGGGCGGGATGCTAGCGGGAGAAGTCGAGCAGTTCTTC.

The chain employs TRBV7-6 and TRBJ2-2, with TRBD2 matching 14 bases. The junction had 3 bases not matched to a gene; V was cut back by 5 bases and J by 4 bases. CDR1 and CDR2 (germline): SGHVS, FNYEAQ. The CDR3 sequence is 16 residues long. The CDR3 spells CASSLGLAGGTGELFF. The CDR3 DNA reads TGTGCCAGCAGCCTAGGACTAGCGGGGGGCACCGGGGAGCTGTTTTTT.

This chain joins TRBV10-3 and TRBJ1-2; D is possibly TRBD1 (5 bases). CDR3 size: 13 residues. Germline lookup yields CDR1 ENHRY and CDR2 SYGVKD. Deletions cut 10 bases from V and 8 bases from J, with 20 bases between. CDR3 region: CATAEAGKTGYTF. Here the CDR3 DNA reads TGTGCCACTGCCGAGGCAGGGAAGACGGGCTACACCTTC.

The V gene is TRBV6-6, the J gene TRBJ2-5; the D gene is possibly TRBD2 (6 bases). Germline CDR1 and CDR2: MNHNY and SVGAGI (reference sequence). V lost 8 bases and J lost 4, with 11 bases in between. CDR3 size: 12 residues. The DNA for the CDR3 is TGTGCCAGCCGGAGGGCTGGAGAGACCCAGTACTTC. Its translation is CASRRAGETQYF.

This chain joins TRBV19 and TRBJ2-4; D unclear. CDR1 is LNHDA, CDR2 SQIVND, per germline (reference sequence). This CDR3 region has 13 residues. With 10 bases removed from V and 0 bases from J, the gap between germline ends came to 10 bases. The CDR3 sequence: CATQDRAKNIQYF. As DNA, the CDR3 is TGTGCCACCCAGGATAGAGCCAAAAACATTCAGTACTTC.

This chain connects TRBV5-1 to TRBJ2-1; 9 nucleotides agree with TRBD2. Germline CDR1 SGHRS, CDR2 YFSETQ. J was trimmed by 2 bases and V by 0 bases; bases with no gene match: 6. This CDR3 spans 17 amino acids. The CDR3 sequence is CASSLAKAGGPYNEQFF. As DNA, the CDR3 is TGCGCCAGCAGCTTGGCCAAGGCGGGAGGGCCCTACAATGAGCAGTTCTTC.

The rearrangement joins TRBV2 to TRBJ2-7; D uncertain. From germline, CDR1 is SNHLY and CDR2 FYNNEI. This CDR3 region has 11 residues. V was clipped by 5 bases and J by 7 bases, with 9 bases between them. The CDR3, as DNA: TGTGCCAGCAGTCCGTTCAGGGAGCAGTACTTC. Amino acid sequence: CASSPFREQYF. Together with reference TRBV2 and TRBJ2-7, the CDR3 gives the full variable domain: EPEVTQTPSHQVTQMGQEVILRCVPISNHLYFYWYRQILGQKVEFLVSFYNNEISEKSEIFDDQFSVERPDGSNFTLKIRSTKLEDSAMYFCASSPFREQYFGPGTRLTVT.

The chain employs TRBV30 and TRBJ2-7; D perhaps matches TRBD2 (7 bases). The V end was cut by 3 bases, the J end by 2 bases, with 14 bases between. CDR1 and CDR2 (germline): GTSNPN, SVGIG (reference sequence). The CDR3 contains 14 residues. CDR3 loop: CAWRSWEGAYEQYF. The CDR3 coding sequence is TGTGCCTGGAGGTCATGGGAGGGGGCCTACGAGCAGTACTTC.

This rearrangement joins TRBV5-4 to TRBJ1-1; no clear D gene. The V end was cut by 2 bases, the J end by 1 base, with 12 bases between. The CDR3 spans 15 residues. Per germline, CDR1 SGHNT and CDR2 YYREEE (reference sequence). This CDR3 reads CASSFTPVTNTEAFF. The DNA of the CDR3 is TGTGCCAGCAGCTTCACTCCGGTTACGAACACTGAAGCTTTCTTT.

The rearrangement joins TRBV7-8 to TRBJ2-1; possible D gene TRBD2, 5 bases. CDR1 SGHVS and CDR2 FQNEAQ come from the germline V gene. The CDR3 length is 13 residues. The V and J ends lost 2 bases and 12 bases respectively, with 14 bases between them. The CDR3 DNA follows: TGTGCCAGCAGCTTAAATAGCGTGGCGGGGCAGTTCTTC. Translation: CASSLNSVAGQFF.

The chain has TRBV15 and TRBJ2-7; no definite D call. The CDR3 covers 11 residues. Trimming cost V 3 bases and J 3 bases, with 3 bases left between them. From germline, CDR1 is LNHNV and CDR2 YYDKDF (reference sequence). The CDR3 protein is CATSSHYEQYF. The CDR3 nucleotides are TGTGCCACCAGCAGCCACTACGAGCAGTACTTC.

The chain combines TRBV5-4 with TRBJ2-7, with 12 nucleotides matching TRBD2. CDR1 SGHNT and CDR2 YYREEE come from the germline V gene (reference sequence). This CDR3 has 15 residues. The V segment lost 3 bases and the J segment 0 bases; nucleotides outside the gene matches: 1. The CDR3 region is CASSSGLAGSYEQYF. In DNA form, the CDR3 reads TGTGCCAGCAGCTCGGGACTAGCGGGCTCCTACGAGCAGTACTTC.

This clone was seen just once. The chain uses TRBV18 and TRBJ1-1; no reliable D call. Trimming removed 8 bases at V and 1 base at J, with 11 bases between. The CDR3 is 13 residues long. Germline CDR1 is KGHSH and CDR2 is LQKENI. CDR3 in DNA: TGTGCCAGCCTGAGAAAAGAGAACACTGAAGCTTTCTTT. It codes for CASLRKENTEAFF.

The chain carries TRBV27 and TRBJ2-1, with 8 bases that match TRBD2. V shed 5 bases, J shed 6 bases, and the junction held 15 bases outside the gene matches. The CDR3 length is 17 residues. Germline values: CDR1 MNHEY, CDR2 SMNVEV (reference sequence). The CDR3 DNA reads TGTGCCAGCAGTCTAGGGGCGGGACTAGGCGAGGGCAATGAGCAGTTCTTC. Translating it yields CASSLGAGLGEGNEQFF.

The genes are TRBV20-1 and TRBJ2-3, with 7 bases fitting TRBD1. The V and J ends lost 4 bases and 10 bases, in that order; junction bases with no gene match: 5. Germline V gives CDR1 DFQATT, CDR2 SNEGSKA (reference sequence). The CDR3 sequence is 11 residues long. The CDR3 is CSAKDRAAQYF. The CDR3 region has the DNA TGCAGTGCTAAAGACAGGGCTGCGCAGTATTTT.